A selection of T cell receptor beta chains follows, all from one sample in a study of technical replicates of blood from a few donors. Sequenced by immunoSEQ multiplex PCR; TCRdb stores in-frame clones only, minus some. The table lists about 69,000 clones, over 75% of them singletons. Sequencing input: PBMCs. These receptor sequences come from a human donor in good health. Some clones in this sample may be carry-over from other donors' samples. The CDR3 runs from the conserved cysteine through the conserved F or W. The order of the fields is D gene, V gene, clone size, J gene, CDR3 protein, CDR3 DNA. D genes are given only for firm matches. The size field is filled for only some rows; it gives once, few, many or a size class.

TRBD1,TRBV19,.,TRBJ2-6,CASCGTGGLSGANVLTF,TGTGCCAGTTGCGGGACAGGGGGCCTCTCTGGGGCCAACGTCCTGACTTTC
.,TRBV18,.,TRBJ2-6,CASSTGGTKANVLTF,TGTGCCAGCTCTACCGGGGGTACTAAGGCCAACGTCCTGACTTTC
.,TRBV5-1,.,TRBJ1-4,CASSDGGRAVEKLFF,TGCGCCAGCAGCGATGGGGGCAGGGCGGTTGAAAAACTGTTTTTT
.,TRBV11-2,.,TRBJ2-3,CASSSGTSGTDTQYF,TGTGCCAGCAGCTCCGGGACGAGCGGGACAGATACGCAGTATTTT
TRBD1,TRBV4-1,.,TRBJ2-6,CASSQGDSLSGANVLTF,TGCGCCAGCAGCCAAGGGGACAGTCTTTCTGGGGCCAACGTCCTGACTTTC
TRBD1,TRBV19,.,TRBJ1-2,CASSPGQERYGYTF,TGTGCCAGTAGTCCTGGACAGGAGCGCTATGGCTACACCTTC
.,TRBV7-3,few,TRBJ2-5,CASSRSGQETQYF,TGTGCCAGCAGCCGTAGCGGCCAAGAGACCCAGTACTTC
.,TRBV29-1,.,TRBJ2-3,CSVALAGTDTQYF,TGCAGCGTTGCACTAGCAGGGACAGATACGCAGTATTTT
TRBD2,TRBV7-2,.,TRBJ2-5,CASSLEGAGGVETQYF,TGTGCCAGCAGCTTAGAAGGAGCGGGGGGCGTTGAGACCCAGTACTTC
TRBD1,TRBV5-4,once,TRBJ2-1,CASSRDSYNEQFF,TGTGCCAGCAGCCGGGACAGTTACAATGAGCAGTTCTTC
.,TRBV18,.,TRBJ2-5,CASSPLSSQETQYF,TGTGCCAGCTCACCACTTTCCAGCCAAGAGACCCAGTACTTC
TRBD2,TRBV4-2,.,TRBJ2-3,CASSQEMSSGSFLVKGDTQYF,TGTGCCAGCAGCCAAGAGATGTCTAGCGGGAGTTTCTTAGTTAAAGGAGATACGCAGTATTTT
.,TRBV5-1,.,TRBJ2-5,CASSLGGPKETQYF,TGCGCCAGCAGCTTGGGGGGCCCGAAAGAGACCCAGTACTTC
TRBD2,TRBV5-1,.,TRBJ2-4,CASSSGLAGMKNIQYF,TGCGCCAGCAGCTCGGGACTAGCGGGGATGAAAAACATTCAGTACTTC
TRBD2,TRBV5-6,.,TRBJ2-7,CASSLAGLIYEQYF,TGTGCCAGCAGCTTAGCGGGACTGATCTACGAGCAGTACTTC
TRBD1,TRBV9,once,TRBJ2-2,CASSAIDRGRGGELFF,TGTGCCAGCAGCGCGATAGACAGGGGGCGGGGCGGGGAGCTGTTTTTT
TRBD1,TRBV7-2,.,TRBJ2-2,CASSLRPGQGPNTGELFF,TGTGCCAGCAGCTTACGCCCGGGACAGGGCCCCAACACCGGGGAGCTGTTTTTT
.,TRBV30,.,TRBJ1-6,CAWSGGQGSSYNSPLHF,TGTGCCTGGAGTGGAGGCCAGGGGAGCTCCTATAATTCACCCCTCCACTTT
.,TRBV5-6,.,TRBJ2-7,CASSLVSVYEQYF,TGTGCCAGCAGCTTGGTTTCGGTGTACGAGCAGTACTTC
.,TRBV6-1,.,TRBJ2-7,CASSEARGPETYEQYF,TGTGCCAGCAGTGAAGCTCGAGGGCCGGAGACCTACGAGCAGTACTTC
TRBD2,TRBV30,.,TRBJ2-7,CAWSPGLASEQYF,TGTGCCTGGTCCCCGGGACTAGCGAGCGAGCAGTACTTC
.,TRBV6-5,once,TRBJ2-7,CASAMSNSYEQYF,TGTGCCAGCGCGATGTCTAACTCCTACGAGCAGTACTTC
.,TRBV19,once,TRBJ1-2,CASSRQRSSYGYTF,TGTGCCAGTAGTCGACAGCGCTCGAGCTATGGCTACACCTTC
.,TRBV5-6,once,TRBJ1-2,CASSPGLGGYTF,TGTGCCAGCAGCCCGGGGTTGGGTGGCTACACCTTC
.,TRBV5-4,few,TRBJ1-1,CASSLASTEAFF,TGTGCCAGCAGCTTGGCCAGCACTGAAGCTTTCTTT
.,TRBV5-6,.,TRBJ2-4,CASSLSGLTDIQYF,TGTGCCAGCAGCTTGTCGGGACTCACGGACATTCAGTACTTC
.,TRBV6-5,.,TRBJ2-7,CASAGGREQYF,TGTGCCAGCGCCGGGGGGCGCGAGCAGTACTTC
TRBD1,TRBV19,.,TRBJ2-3,CASSIGTGRRFSTDTQYF,TGTGCCAGTAGTATCGGGACAGGGAGGAGGTTTAGCACAGATACGCAGTATTTT
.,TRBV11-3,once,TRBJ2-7,CASSLGQGYSYEQYF,TGTGCCAGCAGCTTAGGCCAGGGATACTCCTACGAGCAGTACTTC
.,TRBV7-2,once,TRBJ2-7,CASSLYRTASSYEQYF,TGTGCCAGCAGCTTATATCGGACAGCCAGCTCCTACGAGCAGTACTTC
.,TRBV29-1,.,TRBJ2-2,CSVLVSSGELFF,TGCAGCGTTCTCGTATCGTCCGGGGAGCTGTTTTTT
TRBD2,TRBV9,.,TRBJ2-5,CASSEASGNQETQYF,TGTGCCAGCAGCGAGGCCAGCGGGAACCAAGAGACCCAGTACTTC
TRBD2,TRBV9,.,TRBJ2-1,CASSASGRADEQFF,TGTGCCAGCAGCGCTAGCGGGAGGGCCGATGAGCAGTTCTTC
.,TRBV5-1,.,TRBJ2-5,CASSLNNRARSQETQYF,TGCGCCAGCAGCTTAAACAACAGGGCCAGGTCACAAGAGACCCAGTACTTC
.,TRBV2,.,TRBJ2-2,CASGGMNGELFF,TGTGCCAGCGGGGGGATGAACGGGGAGCTGTTTTTT
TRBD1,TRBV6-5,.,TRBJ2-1,CASSYSGQGGSNEQFF,TGTGCCAGCAGTTACTCGGGACAGGGGGGATCCAATGAGCAGTTCTTC
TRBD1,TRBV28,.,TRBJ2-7,CASLPGQVSYEQYF,TGTGCCAGCCTACCAGGACAGGTTTCCTACGAGCAGTACTTC
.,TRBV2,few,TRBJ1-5,CASSGAFPQPQHF,TGTGCCAGCAGTGGGGCGTTCCCTCAGCCCCAGCATTTT
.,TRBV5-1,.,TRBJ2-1,CASSLAGLPYNEQFF,TGCGCCAGCAGCTTGGCTGGGCTCCCCTACAATGAGCAGTTCTTC
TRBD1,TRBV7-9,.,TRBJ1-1,CASSLEGQANTEAFF,TGTGCCAGCAGCTTAGAGGGACAGGCAAACACTGAAGCTTTCTTT
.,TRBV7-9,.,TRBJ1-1,CASSLAKAGEAFF,TGTGCCAGCAGCTTAGCGAAGGCGGGGGAAGCTTTCTTT
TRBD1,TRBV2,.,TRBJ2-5,CASSIDRVQETQYF,TGTGCCAGCAGTATCGACAGGGTACAAGAGACCCAGTACTTC
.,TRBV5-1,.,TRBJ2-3,CASSFGGSGTDTQYF,TGCGCCAGCAGCTTTGGCGGGTCAGGCACAGATACGCAGTATTTT
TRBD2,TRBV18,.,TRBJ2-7,CASSRSGGGAYEQYF,TGTGCCAGCTCACGTAGCGGGGGGGGCGCCTACGAGCAGTACTTC
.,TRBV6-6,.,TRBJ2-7,CASRDRDILNEQYF,TGTGCCAGCAGAGACCGGGACATCCTAAACGAGCAGTACTTC
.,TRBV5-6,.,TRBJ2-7,CASSPSTGSSYEQYF,TGTGCCAGCAGCCCTTCGACAGGCAGCTCCTACGAGCAGTACTTC
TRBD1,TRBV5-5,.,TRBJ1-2,CASSLQGIDGGYTF,TGTGCCAGCAGCCTACAGGGGATCGACGGCGGCTACACCTTC
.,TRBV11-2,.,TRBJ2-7,CASSVNLGGGHDYEQYF,TGTGCCAGCAGCGTCAACCTCGGTGGCGGGCACGACTACGAGCAGTACTTC
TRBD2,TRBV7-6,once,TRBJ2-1,CASSLVLTGGEQFF,TGTGCCAGCAGCTTAGTACTAACGGGGGGTGAGCAGTTCTTC
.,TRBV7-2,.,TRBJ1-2,CASSSHLTVLTVGYGYTF,TGTGCCAGCAGCTCTCACTTGACAGTCTTGACGGTGGGGTATGGCTACACCTTC